This T cell receptor (beta chain) is from a study of T-cell reconstitution after alpha-beta-depleted transplantation in children. This clonotype was counted ten times or more. The TCRbeta library incorporated unique molecular identifiers. TCRdb ran MiXCR on the PCR reads and lists one entry per CDR3 protein. The sample has around 200,000 distinct CDR3 sequences, approximately 7% seen once. In germline, CDR1 is LGHDT, CDR2 YNNKEL (reference sequence). V was clipped by 4 bases and J by 7 bases; unmatched bases: 5. CDR3 length equals 15 residues. The source material was PBMCs from the stem cell graft donor, sampled from the stem cell graft. This sequence was found in a human donor who donated a stem cell graft to a child with Wiskott-Aldrich syndrome. The chain has TRBV3-1 and TRBJ2-7; 15 bases are a match to TRBD2. CDR3 residues: CASSLRTSGGGEQYF. CDR3 coding DNA: TGTGCCAGCAGCCTTCGGACTAGCGGGGGGGGTGAGCAGTACTTC.